This T cell receptor (beta chain) was obtained from a study of OX40 agonist ivuxolimab in advanced cancers. Study overall: The mean age was about 57 years, ranging from 23 to 79, with less than 90% of participants male. Prior checkpoint blockade (anti-PD-1, anti-PD-L1 or anti-CTLA-4) was permitted; over 30% had it. The study, taken as a whole, reports: Relatively little clonal expansion, among the lowest observed, appeared in partial responders at 0.1-3.0 mg/kg. Clonal expansion from baseline to week 6 occurred in both CD4+ and CD8+ T cells.

This clone was seen a few times. What it binds is unknown. V was shortened by 0 bases and J by 4 bases, with 11 bases between the two germline ends. Germline CDR1 is SGDLS and CDR2 is YYNGEE. CDR3 length: 15 residues. The protocol was immunoSEQ multiplex PCR, while the TCRdb copy is restricted to in-frame clones and leaves out a portion. The sample yields tens of thousands of clones, around nine tenths seen once. The genes are TRBV9 and TRBJ1-5; D unclear. Material: CD4+ or CD8+ T cells sorted from blood, obtained in a trial of the OX40 agonist ivuxolimab. This TCR was recovered from an adult with an advanced solid tumor such as melanoma, head and neck, liver or kidney cancer. CDR3 nucleotide sequence: TGTGCCAGCAGCGTAGCTAGTACCTTAAATCAGCCCCAGCATTTT. This encodes CASSVASTLNQPQHF.